These 18 T cell receptor beta chains were all obtained from the same sample, sequenced in a study of T cell repertoires in cytomegalovirus infection. TCRdb redid the calling of the reads with MiXCR, one entry per CDR3 protein. The sample includes around 490,000 distinct CDR3 sequences, roughly 29% seen only once; the top ten take around 13%. Material: PBMCs. The receptor set was obtained from a human donor in good health (CMV status not recorded). Some clones in this sample may be carry-over from other donors' samples.

J is TRBJ2-4 and V is TRBV29-1, with D possibly TRBD1 on 6 matching bases. In germline, CDR1 is SQVTM, CDR2 ANQGSEA. The CDR3 is made up of 13 amino acids. The CDR3 loop reads CSEDRSAKNIQYF. The CDR3 DNA reads as TGCAGTGAGGACAGATCGGCCAAAAACATTCAGTACTTC.

This rearrangement joins TRBV4-2 to TRBJ1-2, with no clear D. V was cut by 0 bases and J by 5 bases, with 13 bases left in between. The germline gives CDR1 LGHNA, CDR2 YNFKEQ. The CDR3 runs to 15 residues. The CDR3 region is CASSQDLLKGYGYTF. The CDR3 nucleotides are TGTGCCAGCAGCCAAGATCTGCTTAAGGGATATGGCTACACCTTC.

V is TRBV5-3 and J is TRBJ1-2; no clear D. TRBV5-3 is an ORF; its function is uncertain. V was cut by 2 bases and J by 4 bases, with 12 bases left in between. The length of the CDR3 is 14 residues. The CDR3 sequence is CARSFSKGSYGYTF. CDR3 DNA: TGTGCCAGAAGCTTTTCGAAGGGTAGCTATGGCTACACCTTC.

The chain recombines TRBV6-2 or TRBV6-3 with TRBJ1-5; no reliable D call. Germline lookup yields CDR1 MNHEY and CDR2 SVGEGT. CDR3 length equals 16 residues. Deletions cut 4 bases from V and 4 bases from J, with 17 bases between. Written as DNA, the CDR3 is TGTGCCAGCAGTTTTATCCCGGACGGAACTAATCAGCCCCAGCATTTT. Translating gives CASSFIPDGTNQPQHF.

V usage is TRBV5-6 and J usage is TRBJ2-7; TRBD1 matches 9 bases. Germline V lookup: CDR1 SGHDT, CDR2 YYEEEE. This CDR3 is 15 amino acids long. V was clipped by 1 base and J by 5 bases; unmatched bases: 7. The CDR3 loop is CASSLLGTGSHEQYF. DNA of the CDR3: TGTGCCAGCAGCTTGTTGGGGACAGGGTCCCACGAGCAGTACTTC.

In nucleotides, the CDR3 is TGTGCCAGCAGGAGCAGACAGATCGGGGAGCTGTTTTTT. Translating gives CASRSRQIGELFF. This chain joins TRBV12-3 or TRBV12-4 and TRBJ2-2, with D possibly TRBD1 on 5 matching bases. The CDR3 loop spans 13 amino acids. Trimming pared 6 bases from V and 7 bases from J, leaving 12 bases between.

There are many counts of this clonotype. The gene calls are TRBV7-6 and TRBJ2-3, with D perhaps assigned TRBD1 or TRBD2 (7 bases each). V was clipped by 5 bases and J by 3 bases, with 15 bases between them. The CDR3 has 15 residues. Germline CDR1 and CDR2: SGHVS and FNYEAQ. CDR3: CASSPRGGGTDTQYF. Here the CDR3 DNA reads TGTGCCAGCAGCCCCAGGGGGGGAGGAACAGATACGCAGTATTTT. The full variable domain, in which reference TRBV7-6 and TRBJ2-3 provide the parts outside the CDR3, is GAGVSQSPRYKVTKRGQDVALRCDPISGHVSLYWYRQALGQGPEFLTYFNYEAQQDKSGLPNDRFSAERPEGSISTLTIQRTEQRDSAMYRCASSPRGGGTDTQYFGPGTRLTVL.

The chain couples TRBV10-3 to TRBJ2-5; tentative D call: TRBD2 (5 bases). The CDR3 extends over 14 amino acids. Germline V gene sequence: CDR1 ENHRY, CDR2 SYGVKD. V was cut by 3 bases and J by 4 bases, with 12 bases left in between. For the CDR3, the DNA is TGTGCCATCAGTGAAAGAGGGATATCAGAGACCCAGTACTTC. Translated: CAISERGISETQYF.

The J gene is TRBJ2-2, the V gene TRBV6-2 or TRBV6-3, with 8 bases lining up with TRBD1. V lost 6 bases and J lost 4; bases outside the gene matches: 13. CDR3 length: 17 residues. Germline CDR1 and CDR2: MNHEY and SVGEGT. CDR3 nucleotides: TGTGCCAGCAGCGATGCCCCCGGACAGGGAGGCACCGGGGAGCTGTTTTTT. Residues: CASSDAPGQGGTGELFF.

V usage is TRBV6-2 or TRBV6-3 and J usage is TRBJ1-2; TRBD1 might be the D (5 bases). Trimming shortened V by 7 bases and J by 8 bases, and 23 bases separated the two germline ends. The CDR3 is made up of 15 amino acids. Germline-derived CDR1 and CDR2 are MNHEY and SVGEGT. The CDR3 loop reads CASTRTGQARGGYTF. In DNA form, the CDR3 reads TGTGCCAGCACCAGGACGGGGCAGGCCCGAGGAGGCTACACCTTC.

The V and J genes are TRBV20-1 and TRBJ2-1, with no clear D. Per germline, CDR1 DFQATT and CDR2 SNEGSKA (reference sequence). V was cut by 6 bases and J by 0 bases, with 12 bases left in between. The CDR3 contains 14 residues. The CDR3 sequence: CSAARAASYNEQFF. The CDR3 nucleotides are TGCAGTGCCGCGAGAGCCGCCTCCTACAATGAGCAGTTCTTC.

CDR3 sequence: CASSRRISSYNEQFF. In DNA, the CDR3 is TGTGCCAGCAGCCGAAGGATTAGCTCCTACAATGAGCAGTTCTTC. J is TRBJ2-1 and V is TRBV3-1; no reliable D call. This CDR3 is built from 15 residues. V was clipped by 4 bases and J by 0 bases, with 10 bases between them. Per germline, CDR1 LGHDT and CDR2 YNNKEL (reference sequence).

The chain joins TRBV7-9 to TRBJ2-3; unclear D gene. This CDR3 is 11 amino acids long. V shed 11 bases and J shed 6 bases, with 12 bases lying between them. CDR1 is SEHNR and CDR2 is FQNEAQ in the germline V gene (reference sequence). The DNA of the CDR3 is TGTGCCTCAGCAACGGGCGATACGCAGTATTTT. Translated: CASATGDTQYF.

The rearrangement links TRBV29-1 to TRBJ2-7; perhaps TRBD1 as D (6 bases). Germline CDR1 is SQVTM and CDR2 is ANQGSEA. The germline V and J ends were trimmed by 0 bases and 1 base, with 10 bases remaining between them. The CDR3 runs to 14 residues. The CDR3 nucleotides read TGCAGCGTTGAAGATGGGCAGGGGTCCTACGAGCAGTACTTC. Its translation is CSVEDGQGSYEQYF.

The gene calls are TRBV6-5 and TRBJ2-6; possibly TRBD2 for D (5 bases). The germline gives CDR1 MNHEY, CDR2 SVGAGI. Trimming pared 4 bases from V and 0 bases from J, leaving 10 bases between. This CDR3 spans 16 amino acids. In nucleotides, the CDR3 is TGTGCCAGCAGTTTCGGGGTCCCCTCTGGGGCCAACGTCCTGACTTTC. It codes for CASSFGVPSGANVLTF.

This clonotype was seen only a few times. The chain recombines TRBV6-1 with TRBJ2-7; TRBD1 aligns across 10 bases. The CDR3 loop spans 15 amino acids. With 2 bases clipped from V and 4 bases from J, the junction kept 5 bases outside the gene matches. Per germline, CDR1 MNHNS and CDR2 SASEGT. CDR3 coding DNA: TGTGCCAGCAGTGAACCCGGGACAGGGGCTTACGAGCAGTACTTC. Translation gives CASSEPGTGAYEQYF.

The chain couples TRBV5-4 to TRBJ2-2; D gene ambiguous. This CDR3 contains 13 residues. V was shortened by 7 bases and J by 0 bases, with 7 bases between the two germline ends. Per germline, CDR1 SGHNT and CDR2 YYREEE (reference sequence). CDR3 residues: CASAETNTGELFF. CDR3 nucleotide sequence: TGTGCCAGCGCGGAAACGAACACCGGGGAGCTGTTTTTT.

This clonotype was observed a handful of times. The chain carries TRBV10-3 and TRBJ2-1, with 10 bases lining up with TRBD2. The CDR3 runs to 17 residues. V lost 8 bases to trimming and J lost 3 bases; unmatched junction nucleotides: 13. Germline V gives CDR1 ENHRY, CDR2 SYGVKD. The CDR3 bases are TGTGCCATCGGAAGACTAGCGGGCCCTTACCGCTACAATGAGCAGTTCTTC. Protein product: CAIGRLAGPYRYNEQFF.